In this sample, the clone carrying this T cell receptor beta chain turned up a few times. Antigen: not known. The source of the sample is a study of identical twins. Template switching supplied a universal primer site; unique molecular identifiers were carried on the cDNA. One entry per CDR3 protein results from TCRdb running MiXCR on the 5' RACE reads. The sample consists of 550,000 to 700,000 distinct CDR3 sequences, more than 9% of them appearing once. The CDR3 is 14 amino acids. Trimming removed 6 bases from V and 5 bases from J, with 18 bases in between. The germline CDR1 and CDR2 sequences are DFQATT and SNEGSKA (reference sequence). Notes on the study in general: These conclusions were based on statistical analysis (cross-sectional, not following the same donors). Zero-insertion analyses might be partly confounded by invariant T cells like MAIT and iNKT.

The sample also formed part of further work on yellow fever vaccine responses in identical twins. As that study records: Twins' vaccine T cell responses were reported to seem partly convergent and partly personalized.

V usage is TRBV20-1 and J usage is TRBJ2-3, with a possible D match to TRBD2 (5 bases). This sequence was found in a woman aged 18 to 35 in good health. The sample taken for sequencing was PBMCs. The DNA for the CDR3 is TGCAGTGCCGCGGGTGGGTCGATAATAGATACGCAGTATTTT. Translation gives CSAAGGSIIDTQYF.